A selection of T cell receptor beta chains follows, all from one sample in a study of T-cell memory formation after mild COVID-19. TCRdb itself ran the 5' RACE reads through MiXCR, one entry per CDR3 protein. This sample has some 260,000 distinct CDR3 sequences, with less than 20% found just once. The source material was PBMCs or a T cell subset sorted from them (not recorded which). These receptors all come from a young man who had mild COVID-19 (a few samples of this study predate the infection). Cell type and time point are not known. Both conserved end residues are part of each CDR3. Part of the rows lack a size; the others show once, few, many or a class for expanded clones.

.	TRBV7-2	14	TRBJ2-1	CASSPGTSGDKQFF
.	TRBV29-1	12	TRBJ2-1	CSVEFQGNEQFF
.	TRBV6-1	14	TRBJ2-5	CASSDPQGGETQYF
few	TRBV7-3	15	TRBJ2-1	CASSLDGTAYNEQFF
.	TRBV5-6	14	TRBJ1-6	CASSLRDIGSPLHF
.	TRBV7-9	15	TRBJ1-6	CASSPQAVNNSPLHF
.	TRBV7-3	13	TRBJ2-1	CASSFVGGREQFF
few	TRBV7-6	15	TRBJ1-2	CASSRRDRDLDGYTF
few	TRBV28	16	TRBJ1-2	CASSLWTGISNYGYTF
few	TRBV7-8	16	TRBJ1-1	CASSLGRAEMNTEAFF
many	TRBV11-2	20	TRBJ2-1	CASSSPLGGKSSALYNEQFF
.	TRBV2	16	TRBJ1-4	CASSGQPGRPSEKLFF
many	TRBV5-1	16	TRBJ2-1	CASSLVTGGSYNEQFF
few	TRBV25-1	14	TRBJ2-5	CASSGQPGQETQYF
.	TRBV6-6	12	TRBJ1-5	CASSQDRQPQHF
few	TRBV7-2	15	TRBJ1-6	CASSIVALRKSPLHF
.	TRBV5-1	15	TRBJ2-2	CASSLYRRNTGELFF
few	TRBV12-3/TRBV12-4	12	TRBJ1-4	CASSSRGEKLFF
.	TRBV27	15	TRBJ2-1	CASTNWTGTYNEQFF
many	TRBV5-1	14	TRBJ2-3	CASSPGQGTDTQYF
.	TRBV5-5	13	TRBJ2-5	CASSRGYWETQYF
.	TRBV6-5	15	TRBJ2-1	CASSYGTPIYNEQFF
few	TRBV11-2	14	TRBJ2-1	CASSLEFGGYEQFF
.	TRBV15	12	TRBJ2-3	CATSRSTDTQYF
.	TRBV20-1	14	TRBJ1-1	CSATGGGWNTEAFF
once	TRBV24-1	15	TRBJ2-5	CATSERTVPPETQYF
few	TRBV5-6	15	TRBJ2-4	CASSQAGTAQNIQYF
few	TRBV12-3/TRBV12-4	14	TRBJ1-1	CASSHREAAVLTFF
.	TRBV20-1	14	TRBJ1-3	CSARDPAAGNTIYF
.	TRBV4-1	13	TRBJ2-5	CASSPTARETQYF
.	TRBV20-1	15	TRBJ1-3	CSARATGSSGNTIYF
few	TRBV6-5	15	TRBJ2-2	CASSTSGQGPGELFF
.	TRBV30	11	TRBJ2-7	CAWSLGVEQYF
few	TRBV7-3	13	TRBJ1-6	CASSFQENSPLHF
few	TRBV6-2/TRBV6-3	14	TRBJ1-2	CASSYGRNNYGYTF
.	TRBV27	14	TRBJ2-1	CASSLAGGANEQFF
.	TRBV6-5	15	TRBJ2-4	CASSYFGRGANIQYF
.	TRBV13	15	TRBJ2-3	CASSLLPGDTDTQYF
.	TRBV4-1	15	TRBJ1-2	CASSQAGQGIYGYTF
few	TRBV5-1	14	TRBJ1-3	CASSLGDSGNTIYF
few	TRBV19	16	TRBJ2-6	CASRPTIKSGANVLTF
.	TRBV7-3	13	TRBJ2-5	CASSLYTSETQYF